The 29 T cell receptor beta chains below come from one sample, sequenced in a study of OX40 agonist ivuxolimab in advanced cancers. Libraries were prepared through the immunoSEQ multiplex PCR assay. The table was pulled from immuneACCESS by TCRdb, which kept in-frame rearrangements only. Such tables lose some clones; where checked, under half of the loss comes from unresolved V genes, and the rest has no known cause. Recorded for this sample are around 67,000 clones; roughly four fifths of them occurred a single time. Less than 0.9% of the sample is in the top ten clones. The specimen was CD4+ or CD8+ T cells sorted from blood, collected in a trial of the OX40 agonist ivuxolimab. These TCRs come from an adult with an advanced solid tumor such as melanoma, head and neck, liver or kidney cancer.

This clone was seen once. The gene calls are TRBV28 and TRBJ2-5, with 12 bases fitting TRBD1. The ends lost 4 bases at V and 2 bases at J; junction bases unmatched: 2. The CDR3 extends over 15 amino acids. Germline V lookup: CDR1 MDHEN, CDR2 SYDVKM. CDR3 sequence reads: CASSSGQGAQETQYF. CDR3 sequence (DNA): TGTGCCAGCAGTTCGGGACAGGGGGCTCAAGAGACCCAGTACTTC.

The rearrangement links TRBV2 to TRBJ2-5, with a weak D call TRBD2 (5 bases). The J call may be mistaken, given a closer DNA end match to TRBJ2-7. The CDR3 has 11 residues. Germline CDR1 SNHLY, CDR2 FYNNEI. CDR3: CASTPEGEQYF. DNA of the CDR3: TGTGCCAGCACCCCAGAGGGCGAGCAGTACTTC.

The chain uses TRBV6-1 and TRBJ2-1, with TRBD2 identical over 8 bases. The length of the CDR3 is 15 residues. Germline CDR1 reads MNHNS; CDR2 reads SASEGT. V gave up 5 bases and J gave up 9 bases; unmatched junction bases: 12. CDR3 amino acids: CASSPAGGGSGEQFF. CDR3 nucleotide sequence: TGTGCCAGCAGTCCGGCCGGGGGGGGTTCAGGTGAGCAGTTCTTC.

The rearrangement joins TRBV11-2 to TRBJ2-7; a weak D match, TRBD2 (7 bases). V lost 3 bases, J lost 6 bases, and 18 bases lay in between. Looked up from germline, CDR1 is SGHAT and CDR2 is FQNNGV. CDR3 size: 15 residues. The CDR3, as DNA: TGTGCCAGCAGCTTGCGTCTAGCGGAGGGGGTCGAGCAGTACTTC. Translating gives CASSLRLAEGVEQYF.

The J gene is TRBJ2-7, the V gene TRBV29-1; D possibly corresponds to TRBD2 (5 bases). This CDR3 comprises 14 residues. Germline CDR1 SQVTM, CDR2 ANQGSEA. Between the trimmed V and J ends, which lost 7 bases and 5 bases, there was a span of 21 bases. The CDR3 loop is CSGVERDISHEQYF. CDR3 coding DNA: TGCAGCGGGGTGGAGAGGGATATATCCCACGAGCAGTACTTC.

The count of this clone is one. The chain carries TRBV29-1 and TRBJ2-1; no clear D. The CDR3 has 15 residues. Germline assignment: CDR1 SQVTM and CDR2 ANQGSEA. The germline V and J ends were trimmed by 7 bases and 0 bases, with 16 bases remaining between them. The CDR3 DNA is TGCAGCGCCCGGACCCATTTGAGCTCCTACAATGAGCAGTTCTTC. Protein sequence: CSARTHLSSYNEQFF.

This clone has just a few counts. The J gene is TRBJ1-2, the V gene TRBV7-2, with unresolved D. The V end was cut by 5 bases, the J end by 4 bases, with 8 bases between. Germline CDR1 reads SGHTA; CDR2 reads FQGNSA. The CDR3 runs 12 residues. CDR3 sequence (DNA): TGTGCCAGCAGCCAATTACCCTATGGCTACACCTTC. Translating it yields CASSQLPYGYTF.

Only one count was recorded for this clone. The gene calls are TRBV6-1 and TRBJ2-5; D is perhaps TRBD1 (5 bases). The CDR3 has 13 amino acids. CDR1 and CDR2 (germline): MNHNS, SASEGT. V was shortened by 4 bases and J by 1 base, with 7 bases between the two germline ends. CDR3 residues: CASSGGSQETQYF. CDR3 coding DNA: TGTGCCAGCAGTGGGGGCAGCCAAGAGACCCAGTACTTC.

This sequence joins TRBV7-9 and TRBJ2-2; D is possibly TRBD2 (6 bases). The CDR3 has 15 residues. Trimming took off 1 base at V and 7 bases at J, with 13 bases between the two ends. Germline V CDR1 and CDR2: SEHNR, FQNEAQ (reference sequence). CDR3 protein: CASSLGREMVGELFF. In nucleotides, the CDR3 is TGTGCCAGCAGCTTAGGCCGGGAGATGGTCGGGGAGCTGTTTTTT.

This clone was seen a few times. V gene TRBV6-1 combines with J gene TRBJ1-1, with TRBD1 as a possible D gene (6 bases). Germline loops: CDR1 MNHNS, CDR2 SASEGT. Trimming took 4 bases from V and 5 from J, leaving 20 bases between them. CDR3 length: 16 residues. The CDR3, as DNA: TGTGCCAGCAGTGCCAAGACAGGACCTGGGATTACTGAAGCTTTCTTT. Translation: CASSAKTGPGITEAFF.

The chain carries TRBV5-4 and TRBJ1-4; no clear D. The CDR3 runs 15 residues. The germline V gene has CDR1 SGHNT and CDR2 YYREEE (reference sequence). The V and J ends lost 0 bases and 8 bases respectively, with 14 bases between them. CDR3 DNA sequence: TGTGCCAGCAGCTTGGCGAGTGGCGGTCGAGAAAAACTGTTTTTT. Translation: CASSLASGGREKLFF.

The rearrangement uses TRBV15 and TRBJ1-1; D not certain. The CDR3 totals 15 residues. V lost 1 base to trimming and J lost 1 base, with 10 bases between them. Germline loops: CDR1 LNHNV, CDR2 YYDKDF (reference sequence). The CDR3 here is CATSRGESGNTEAFF. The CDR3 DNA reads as TGTGCCACCAGCAGAGGTGAGTCTGGGAACACTGAAGCTTTCTTT.

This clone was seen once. The CDR3 DNA reads TGCGCCAGCAACTTAGTAGGGGGCAGTGAGCAGTTCTTC. It specifies CASNLVGGSEQFF. The rearrangement links TRBV5-1 to TRBJ2-1; 7 bases are shared with TRBD1. V shed 6 bases, J shed 9 bases, and the junction held 9 bases outside the gene matches. Germline CDR1 is SGHRS and CDR2 is YFSETQ. This CDR3 has 13 amino acids.

This CDR3 reads CASSLAGPGGYTF. The CDR3 DNA reads as TGTGCCAGCAGCTTAGCCGGGCCGGGTGGCTACACCTTC. The chain employs TRBV11-2 and TRBJ1-2; D is unclear. CDR3 length: 13 residues. The V end lost 1 base, the J end lost 7 bases, and 10 bases lay between the germline ends. Germline values: CDR1 SGHAT, CDR2 FQNNGV. The whole variable domain, remainder taken from reference TRBV11-2 and TRBJ1-2, is EAGVAQSPRYKIIEKRQSVAFWCNPISGHATLYWYQQILGQGPKLLIQFQNNGVVDDSQLPKDRFSAERLKGVDSTLKIQPAKLEDSAVYLCASSLAGPGGYTFGSGTRLTVV.

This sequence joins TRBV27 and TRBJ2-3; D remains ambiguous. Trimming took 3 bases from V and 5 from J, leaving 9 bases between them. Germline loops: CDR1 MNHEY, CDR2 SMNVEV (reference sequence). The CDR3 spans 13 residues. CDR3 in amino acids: CASSLWGRDTQYF. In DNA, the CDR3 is TGTGCCAGCAGTTTGTGGGGAAGAGATACGCAGTATTTT.

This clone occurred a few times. CDR3 sequence (DNA): TGTGCCATCAGTACCCCAACTAGAACGAGCGAGCAGTTCTTC. It yields the protein CAISTPTRTSEQFF. This rearrangement joins TRBV10-3 to TRBJ2-1, with D maybe TRBD2 (5 bases). V shed 5 bases and J shed 10 bases, with 18 bases lying between them. Germline V gene data show CDR1 as ENHRY and CDR2 as SYGVKD. CDR3 size: 14 residues.

The CDR3 DNA is TGTGCCAGCAGTGAAGAACTCCCCAGTGTGACCGGGGAGCTGTTTTTT. It is translated as CASSEELPSVTGELFF. V usage is TRBV2 and J usage is TRBJ2-2; no clear D gene. V lost 1 base, J lost 5 bases, and 14 bases lay in between. Per the germline V gene, CDR1 is SNHLY and CDR2 is FYNNEI. The CDR3 contains 16 residues.

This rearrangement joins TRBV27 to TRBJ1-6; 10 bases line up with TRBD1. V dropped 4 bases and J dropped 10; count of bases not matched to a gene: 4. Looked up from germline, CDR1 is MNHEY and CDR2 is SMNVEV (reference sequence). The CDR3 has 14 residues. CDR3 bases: TGTGCCAGCAGTTCGACAGGGGGCGGATCACCCCTCCACTTT. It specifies CASSSTGGGSPLHF.

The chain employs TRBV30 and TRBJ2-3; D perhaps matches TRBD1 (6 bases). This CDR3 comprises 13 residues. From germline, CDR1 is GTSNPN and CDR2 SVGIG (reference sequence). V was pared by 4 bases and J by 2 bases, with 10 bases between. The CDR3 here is CAWTGADTDTQYF. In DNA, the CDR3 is TGTGCCTGGACAGGGGCGGACACAGATACGCAGTATTTT.

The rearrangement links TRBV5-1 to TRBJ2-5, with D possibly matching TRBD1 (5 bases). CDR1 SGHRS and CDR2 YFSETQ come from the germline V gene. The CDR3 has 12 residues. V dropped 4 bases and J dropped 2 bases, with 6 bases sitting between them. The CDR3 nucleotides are TGCGCCAGCAGCAGACAGCAAGAGACCCAGTACTTC. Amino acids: CASSRQQETQYF.

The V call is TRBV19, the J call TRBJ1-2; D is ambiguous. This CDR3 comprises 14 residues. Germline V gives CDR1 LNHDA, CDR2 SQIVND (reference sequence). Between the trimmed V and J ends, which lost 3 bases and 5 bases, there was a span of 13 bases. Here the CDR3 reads CASSITGATYGYTF. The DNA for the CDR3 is TGTGCCAGTAGTATTACGGGAGCTACATATGGCTACACCTTC.

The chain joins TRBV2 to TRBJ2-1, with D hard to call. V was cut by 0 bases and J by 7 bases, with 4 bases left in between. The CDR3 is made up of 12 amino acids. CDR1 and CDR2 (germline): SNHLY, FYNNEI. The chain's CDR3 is CASSEARNEQFF. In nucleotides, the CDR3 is TGTGCCAGCAGTGAAGCGAGGAATGAGCAGTTCTTC.

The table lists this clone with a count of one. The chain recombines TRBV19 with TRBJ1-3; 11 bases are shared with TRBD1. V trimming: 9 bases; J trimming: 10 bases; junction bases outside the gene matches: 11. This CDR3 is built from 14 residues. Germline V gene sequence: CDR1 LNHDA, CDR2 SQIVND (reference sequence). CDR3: CASRTGGASATIYF. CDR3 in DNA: TGTGCCAGCAGGACAGGGGGCGCATCGGCGACCATATATTTT. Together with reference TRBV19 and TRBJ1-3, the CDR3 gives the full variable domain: DGGITQSPKYLFRKEGQNVTLSCEQNLNHDAMYWYRQDPGQGLRLIYYSQIVNDFQKGDIAEGYSVSREKKESFPLTVTSAQKNPTAFYLCASRTGGASATIYFGEGSWLTVV.

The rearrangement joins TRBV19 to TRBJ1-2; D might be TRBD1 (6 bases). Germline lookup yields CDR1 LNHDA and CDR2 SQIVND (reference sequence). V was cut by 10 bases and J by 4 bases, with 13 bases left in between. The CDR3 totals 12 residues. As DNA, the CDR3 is TGTGCCATCTCGGACAGAGGCTATGGCTACACCTTC. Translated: CAISDRGYGYTF. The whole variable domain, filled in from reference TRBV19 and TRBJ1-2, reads DGGITQSPKYLFRKEGQNVTLSCEQNLNHDAMYWYRQDPGQGLRLIYYSQIVNDFQKGDIAEGYSVSREKKESFPLTVTSAQKNPTAFYLCAISDRGYGYTFGSGTRLTVV.

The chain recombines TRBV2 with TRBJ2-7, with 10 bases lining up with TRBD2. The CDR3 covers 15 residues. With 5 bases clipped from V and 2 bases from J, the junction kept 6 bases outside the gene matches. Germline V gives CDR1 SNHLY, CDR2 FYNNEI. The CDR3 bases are TGTGCCAGCAGTACCGGACTAGCGGCCGCCTACGAGCAGTACTTC. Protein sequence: CASSTGLAAAYEQYF. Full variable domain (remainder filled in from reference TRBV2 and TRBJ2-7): EPEVTQTPSHQVTQMGQEVILRCVPISNHLYFYWYRQILGQKVEFLVSFYNNEISEKSEIFDDQFSVERPDGSNFTLKIRSTKLEDSAMYFCASSTGLAAAYEQYFGPGTRLTVT.

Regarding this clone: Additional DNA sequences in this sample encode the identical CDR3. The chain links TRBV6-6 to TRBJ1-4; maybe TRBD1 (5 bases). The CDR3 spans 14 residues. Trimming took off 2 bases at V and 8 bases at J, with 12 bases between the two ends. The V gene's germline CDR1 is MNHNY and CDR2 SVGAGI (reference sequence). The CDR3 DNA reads TGTGCCAGCAGTTACGGCAGGGTGGGGGAAAAACTGTTTTTT. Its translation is CASSYGRVGEKLFF.

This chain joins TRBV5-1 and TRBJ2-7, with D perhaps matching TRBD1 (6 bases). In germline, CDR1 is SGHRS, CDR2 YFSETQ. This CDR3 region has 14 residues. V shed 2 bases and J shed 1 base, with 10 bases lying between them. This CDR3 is CASSFRDMSYEQYF. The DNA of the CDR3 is TGCGCCAGCAGCTTTCGGGACATGTCCTACGAGCAGTACTTC.

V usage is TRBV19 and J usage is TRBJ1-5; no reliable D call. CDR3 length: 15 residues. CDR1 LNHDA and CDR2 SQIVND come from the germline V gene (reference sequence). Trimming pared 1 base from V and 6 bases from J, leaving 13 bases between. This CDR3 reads CASSIVTANLQPQHF. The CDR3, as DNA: TGTGCCAGTAGTATAGTGACGGCGAACCTTCAGCCCCAGCATTTT. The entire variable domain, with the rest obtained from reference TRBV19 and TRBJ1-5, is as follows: DGGITQSPKYLFRKEGQNVTLSCEQNLNHDAMYWYRQDPGQGLRLIYYSQIVNDFQKGDIAEGYSVSREKKESFPLTVTSAQKNPTAFYLCASSIVTANLQPQHFGDGTRLSIL.

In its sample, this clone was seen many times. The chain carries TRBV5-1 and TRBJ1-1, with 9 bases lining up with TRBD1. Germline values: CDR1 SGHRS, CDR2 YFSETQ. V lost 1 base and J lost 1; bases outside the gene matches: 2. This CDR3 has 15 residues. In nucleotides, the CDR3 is TGCGCCAGCAGCTTGTTGGGACAGGGGAACACTGAAGCTTTCTTT. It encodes CASSLLGQGNTEAFF. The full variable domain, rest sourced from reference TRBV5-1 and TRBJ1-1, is KAGVTQTPRYLIKTRGQQVTLSCSPISGHRSVSWYQQTPGQGLQFLFEYFSETQRNKGNFPGRFSGRQFSNSRSEMNVSTLELGDSALYLCASSLLGQGNTEAFFGQGTRLTVV.